This TCR beta chain was found in a study of CXCR3-negative and CXCR3-positive naive CD8 T cells. Germline V CDR1 and CDR2: LNHDA, SQIVND (reference sequence). CDR3 length: 14 residues. CD45RO-CCR7+CD27+CD95- expression identified naive CD8+ T cells. UMI labels and 5' RACE were used to prepare the TRB cDNA libraries. TCRdb reanalyzed the 5' RACE reads and collapses them to one entry per CDR3 protein, without DNA. The sample yields about 82,000 distinct CDR3 sequences, of which the top ten take up 1.1%. This TCR came from a human donor in good health. Some clones in this sample may be carry-over from other donors' samples. Sequences were obtained from naive CXCR3- CD8+ T cells from blood. The subset here: CD45RO-CCR7+CD27+CD95- naive CD8+ T cells lacking CXCR3 (TNR3-). The chain links TRBV19 to TRBJ2-7; TCRdb's assignment of TRBD1 cannot be checked, as there is no DNA. The CDR3 sequence: CASSPWDSAGEQYF.